This T cell receptor (beta chain) derives from a study of shared clonotypes between healthy human individuals. Original processing notes: Junction-only sequences produced by ImmunoSEQ had no quality scores, so filtering differed. Assay used: immunoSEQ multiplex PCR; TCRdb lists only in-frame clones, some missing. That table is the source of V, J and clone size, and D and trimming were worked out from the DNA. The table shows 740,000 or so clones, with roughly 73% occurring only once. CD4+ cells were split into CD45RA+ naive and CD45RA-negative memory subsets. On this clone itself: Its antigen is undetermined.

Study findings and constraints: Despite large depth, rarefaction showed incomplete sorted-subset sequencing.

V gave up 0 bases and J gave up 1 base; unmatched junction bases: 7. The V gene's germline CDR1 is SGDLS and CDR2 YYNGEE. The CDR3 runs 19 residues. The sequencing input was memory CD4+ T cells sorted from blood. The subset here: CD45RA-negative fraction. The sequence came from a woman under 40 in good health. V gene TRBV9 combines with J gene TRBJ2-2; 12 nucleotides align to TRBD2. DNA of the CDR3: TGTGCCAGCAGCGTAGCTCCCCTACTAGCGGGAGGGAACACCGGGGAGCTGTTTTTT. Translating it yields CASSVAPLLAGGNTGELFF.